This TCR beta chain derives from a study of blood T cell repertoires in COVID-19 (dated by TCRdb to the early 2020s). With respect to the entire study: The collaborator samples originated in the United States, Italy and Spain and spanned the acute and convalescent phases of COVID-19. The material from the prospective study consisted of cDNA or gDNA derived from T cells, B-cell-depleted T cells, or PBMCs. The dataset comprised deeply sampled blood TCRbeta repertoires from subjects exposed to, actively infected with, or recovered from COVID-19. The repertoires were released in a freely available public database intended as a resource for research on the immune response to SARS-CoV-2. The samples were drawn from the first 160 participants of the ongoing ImmuneRACE study and from over 950 subjects provided by 6 global collaborators. The sample metadata nearly always contained a de-identified subject ID, COVID-19 status, age in years and sex. HLA class I and class II types, where available, came from metadata supplied by the sample provider rather than from assay-based typing.

One collaborating source in Seattle enrolled patients during active infection and followed them longitudinally through the course of disease. Each collaborating institution followed its own protocols to collect whole blood in K2EDTA tubes. For TCRbeta analysis, collaborators shipped samples in one of three forms: frozen whole blood, isolated PBMCs, or DNA extracted from either of those sample types. Inclusive of the bounding cysteine and phenylalanine, the CDR3 is 14 residues long. Only CDR3 DNA is held: 42 bases, read in frame from base 1. V ends up 4 bases short and J 4 bases short, with an unmatched junction base count of 6. CDR1 SGDLS and CDR2 YYNGEE are derived from the germline V gene. Ten or more counts support this clone. Its antigen remains unidentified. Base qualities are missing; no much larger clone stands one base away. The immunoSEQ Assay, a bias-controlled multiplex PCR, was used to amplify TCRbeta CDR3 regions from genomic DNA. Turning to the authors' computational methods: Nucleated cell counts per sample were estimated from amplification of reference gene primers within the assay. To quantify the absolute abundance of each unique TCRbeta CDR3 rearrangement, sequence reads were collapsed and filtered. For each sample, productive Simpson clonality was calculated as the square root of Simpson's diversity index over productive rearrangements. The table comes from immuneACCESS by way of TCRdb, which keeps in-frame sequences with V and J called. Part of the clones is missing from these tables; in studies checked, under half for an unresolved V gene and the rest for unknown reasons. V and J calls and clone size follow that table, whereas D and trimming were derived from the DNA. Recorded for this sample are about 89,000 clones; roughly 74% of them occurred a single time. The leading ten clones occupy more than 6% of the sample.

Overall study results and their limits: How much clinical and demographic metadata was included differed by source and by participant, and the metadata was provided uncurated.

Sequencing was done on a sample of peripheral blood. This receptor was identified in a man aged 65 to 85 with COVID-19, enrolled during active disease. The rearranged segments are TRBV9 and TRBJ2-7, with 9 bases matching TRBD1. The DNA sequence is TGTGCCAGCAGCTCCTCCGGGACAGGGTACGAGCAGTACTTC. It translates as CASSSSGTGYEQYF.